These T cell receptor beta chains were read from a single sample in a study of neurological immune-mediated disorders. TCRdb passed the 5' RACE reads through MiXCR, listing each CDR3 protein once. The sample records approximately 77,000 distinct CDR3 sequences, roughly 9.5% being singletons. The material sequenced was PBMCs. All receptors come from a man aged 45-65 years in good health. The CDR3 runs from the conserved cysteine through the conserved F or W. A D gene is named only where the DNA matches it firmly. Only part of the rows carry a size: once, few, many, or a class if the clone is expanded.

J: TRBJ2-3; V: TRBV7-3; D: -; size: -; CDR3: CASRRYSTDTQYF; DNA: TGTGCCAGCAGGCGGTATAGCACAGATACGCAGTATTTT
J: TRBJ2-7; V: TRBV5-1; D: TRBD2; size: many; CDR3: CASSKRTSGSAEQYF; DNA: TGCGCCAGCAGCAAGAGGACTAGCGGGAGTGCCGAGCAGTACTTC
J: TRBJ1-5; V: TRBV12-3/TRBV12-4; D: -; size: medium-sized; CDR3: CASSLDSNQPQHF; DNA: TGTGCCAGCAGTTTAGACAGCAATCAGCCCCAGCATTTT
J: TRBJ1-5; V: TRBV12-3/TRBV12-4; D: TRBD1; size: many; CDR3: CASNYLPGTGAIRNQPQHF; DNA: TGTGCCAGCAACTACCTTCCCGGGACAGGCGCTATAAGAAATCAGCCCCAGCATTTT
J: TRBJ1-1; V: TRBV2; D: TRBD1; size: many; CDR3: CASRGTVGDEAFF; DNA: TGTGCCAGCAGAGGGACAGTGGGGGATGAAGCTTTCTTT
J: TRBJ2-3; V: TRBV28; D: -; size: many; CDR3: CASCRDFLSPPTDTQYF; DNA: TGTGCCAGCTGCCGGGACTTCCTATCCCCTCCCACAGATACGCAGTATTTT
J: TRBJ2-7; V: TRBV6-1; D: -; size: many; CDR3: CASRLQGGEQYF; DNA: TGTGCCAGCCGATTGCAGGGGGGCGAGCAGTACTTC
J: TRBJ2-1; V: TRBV3-1; D: -; size: many; CDR3: CASSPESSYNEQFF; DNA: TGTGCCAGCAGCCCGGAGAGCTCCTACAATGAGCAGTTCTTC
J: TRBJ1-1; V: TRBV5-5; D: TRBD1; size: many; CDR3: CASSLGQDLNTEAFF; DNA: TGTGCCAGCAGCCTAGGACAGGATTTGAACACTGAAGCTTTCTTT
J: TRBJ1-6; V: TRBV7-8; D: TRBD1; size: many; CDR3: CASSAGTVAISPLHF; DNA: TGTGCCAGCAGCGCCGGGACAGTAGCTATTTCACCCCTCCACTTT
J: TRBJ1-5; V: TRBV12-3/TRBV12-4; D: -; size: many; CDR3: CASSLAAEQPQHF; DNA: TGTGCCAGCAGTTTAGCGGCGGAGCAGCCCCAGCATTTT
J: TRBJ1-1; V: TRBV5-1; D: TRBD1; size: many; CDR3: CASHRTGNTEAFF; DNA: TGCGCCAGCCACCGGACAGGGAACACTGAAGCTTTCTTT
J: TRBJ2-3; V: TRBV10-3; D: -; size: many; CDR3: CAISPGPDTDTQYF; DNA: TGTGCCATCAGTCCGGGACCCGACACAGATACGCAGTATTTT
J: TRBJ2-7; V: TRBV7-7; D: TRBD1; size: many; CDR3: CASSLRTGASYEQYF; DNA: TGTGCCAGCAGCCTCCGGACAGGGGCATCCTACGAGCAGTACTTC
J: TRBJ1-3; V: TRBV7-9; D: -; size: many; CDR3: CASSLGSPGNTIYF; DNA: TGTGCCAGCAGCTTAGGCAGCCCAGGAAACACCATATATTTT
J: TRBJ2-1; V: TRBV28; D: TRBD1; size: many; CDR3: CASSFPQLQGNLYNEQFF; DNA: TGTGCCAGCAGTTTCCCTCAACTACAGGGGAACCTCTACAATGAGCAGTTCTTC
J: TRBJ1-5; V: TRBV5-1; D: -; size: many; CDR3: CASSLSGAESQPQHF; DNA: TGCGCCAGCAGCTTATCCGGGGCCGAGTCCCAGCCCCAGCATTTT
J: TRBJ2-2; V: TRBV7-2; D: TRBD2; size: -; CDR3: CASSLVSGSTGELFF; DNA: TGTGCCAGCAGCTTAGTTAGCGGGAGCACCGGGGAGCTGTTTTTT
J: TRBJ2-3; V: TRBV7-9; D: TRBD1; size: many; CDR3: CASSFMDRGRDTQYF; DNA: TGTGCCAGCAGCTTTATGGACAGGGGGCGGGATACGCAGTATTTT
J: TRBJ2-1; V: TRBV5-1; D: -; size: -; CDR3: CASSLDQGEGYEQFF; DNA: TGCGCCAGCAGCTTGGACCAGGGGGAGGGCTATGAGCAGTTCTTC
J: TRBJ2-5; V: TRBV27; D: TRBD1; size: many; CDR3: CASSFLRTGDLRETQYF; DNA: TGTGCCAGCAGTTTCCTTCGGACAGGGGATTTACGAGAGACCCAGTACTTC
J: TRBJ1-3; V: TRBV5-1; D: TRBD1; size: many; CDR3: CASSLARTGEDTIYF; DNA: TGCGCCAGCAGCTTGGCCCGGACAGGGGAGGACACCATATATTTT
J: TRBJ1-5; V: TRBV20-1; D: TRBD1; size: many; CDR3: CSASTGVNQPQHF; DNA: TGCAGTGCTAGTACAGGGGTCAATCAGCCCCAGCATTTT
J: TRBJ2-2; V: TRBV7-3; D: -; size: many; CDR3: CASSLRAGELFF; DNA: TGTGCCAGCAGCCTACGCGCCGGGGAGCTGTTTTTT
J: TRBJ1-5; V: TRBV29-1; D: TRBD1; size: -; CDR3: CSVGGTGDRPQHF; DNA: TGCAGCGTCGGCGGGACAGGGGATCGGCCCCAGCATTTT
J: TRBJ2-1; V: TRBV30; D: TRBD2; size: many; CDR3: CAWRGMTSAGAEQFF; DNA: TGTGCCTGGAGGGGGATGACTAGCGCCGGCGCTGAGCAGTTCTTC
J: TRBJ2-1; V: TRBV7-3; D: -; size: few; CDR3: CASSLHSGRGPYNEQFF; DNA: TGTGCCAGCAGTCTGCACTCGGGCAGGGGACCGTACAATGAGCAGTTCTTC
J: TRBJ2-1; V: TRBV20-1; D: TRBD2; size: many; CDR3: CSASRGTSGSYNEQFF; DNA: TGCAGTGCTTCCCGCGGGACTAGCGGGAGCTACAATGAGCAGTTCTTC
J: TRBJ2-7; V: TRBV27; D: -; size: many; CDR3: CASSPRATSYEQYF; DNA: TGTGCCAGCAGCCCCCGGGCAACCTCCTACGAGCAGTACTTC
J: TRBJ1-2; V: TRBV5-1; D: -; size: many; CDR3: CASSLVAGNYGYTF; DNA: TGCGCCAGCAGCTTGGTCGCAGGGAACTATGGCTACACCTTC
J: TRBJ1-1; V: TRBV10-3; D: -; size: many; CDR3: CAISSGLMNTEAFF; DNA: TGTGCCATCAGTTCCGGACTTATGAACACTGAAGCTTTCTTT
J: TRBJ2-5; V: TRBV29-1; D: -; size: many; CDR3: CSVETDQETQYF; DNA: TGCAGCGTTGAAACGGATCAAGAGACCCAGTACTTC
J: TRBJ2-3; V: TRBV20-1; D: -; size: many; CDR3: CSARDRANTDTQYF; DNA: TGCAGTGCTAGAGATCGCGCAAACACAGATACGCAGTATTTT
J: TRBJ2-5; V: TRBV20-1; D: -; size: many; CDR3: CSARADSPGQETQYF; DNA: TGCAGTGCTAGAGCGGACAGCCCGGGACAAGAGACCCAGTACTTC